This paragraph reports one T cell receptor beta chain. No cognate antigen has been identified for it. No qualities accompany the bases; no much larger clone lies one base away. The sample is drawn from a study of blood T cell repertoires in COVID-19 (dated by TCRdb to the early 2020s). Broadly, across the study: The collaborator samples originated in the United States, Italy and Spain and spanned the acute and convalescent phases of COVID-19. The prospective study material was composed of cDNA or gDNA derived from T cells, B-cell-depleted T cells, or PBMCs. Deeply sampled blood TCRbeta repertoires from subjects exposed to, actively infected with, or recovered from COVID-19 were included in the dataset. The repertoires were made available in a free public database intended to serve as a resource for research on the immune response to SARS-CoV-2. The samples were drawn from two sources: the first 160 participants of the ongoing ImmuneRACE study, and 1,254 subjects contributed by 6 global collaborators. A de-identified subject ID, COVID-19 status, age in years and sex were almost always included in the sample metadata. HLA class I and class II types, where available, came from metadata supplied by the sample provider rather than from assay-based typing. The investigation overall reported the following: The quantity of clinical and demographic metadata differed by source and by participant and was supplied without curation.

One collaborating source in Seattle enrolled patients during active infection and followed them longitudinally through the course of disease. The collaborating institutions used their own protocols to collect whole blood in K2EDTA tubes. For TCRbeta analysis, collaborator samples were shipped as frozen whole blood, as isolated PBMCs, or as DNA extracted from either sample type. Relative to germline, V is 1 base shorter and J is 1 base shorter, with 10 bases between their ends. The cysteine opens and the phenylalanine closes a CDR3 of 15 amino acids. The entry retains the CDR3 DNA only, 45 bases that are in frame from base 1. CDR1 SGHAT and CDR2 FQNNGV were looked up in the germline V gene. TCRbeta CDR3 regions were amplified from genomic DNA using the immunoSEQ Assay, a bias-controlled multiplex PCR. On the authors' methods: The number of nucleated cells in each sample was estimated by amplification of reference gene primers within the assay. To quantify the absolute abundance of each unique TCRbeta CDR3 rearrangement, sequence reads were collapsed and filtered. For each sample, productive Simpson clonality was calculated by taking the square root of Simpson's diversity index across productive rearrangements. Here the immuneACCESS table is served through TCRdb, limited to in-frame sequences with V and J called. Missing clones are a known gap in these copies; in checked studies unresolved V genes cover under half, and the rest lacks a known reason. Clonal size and the V and J genes are those of that table, whereas D and trimming came from the DNA. This sample holds roughly 180,000 clones; approximately 84% were observed only once. The ten largest clones add up to less than 6.5% of the sample.

The chain is assembled from TRBV11-2 and TRBJ1-2, with TRBD1 tentatively as D gene (6 bases match). The sample taken for sequencing was peripheral blood. The TCR comes from a woman in her fifties or sixties with COVID-19, enrolled during active disease. In nucleotides, the sequence is TGTGCCAGCAGCTTAGGGCAGGGGCGTAACTATGGCTACACCTTC. Translated, it reads CASSLGQGRNYGYTF.